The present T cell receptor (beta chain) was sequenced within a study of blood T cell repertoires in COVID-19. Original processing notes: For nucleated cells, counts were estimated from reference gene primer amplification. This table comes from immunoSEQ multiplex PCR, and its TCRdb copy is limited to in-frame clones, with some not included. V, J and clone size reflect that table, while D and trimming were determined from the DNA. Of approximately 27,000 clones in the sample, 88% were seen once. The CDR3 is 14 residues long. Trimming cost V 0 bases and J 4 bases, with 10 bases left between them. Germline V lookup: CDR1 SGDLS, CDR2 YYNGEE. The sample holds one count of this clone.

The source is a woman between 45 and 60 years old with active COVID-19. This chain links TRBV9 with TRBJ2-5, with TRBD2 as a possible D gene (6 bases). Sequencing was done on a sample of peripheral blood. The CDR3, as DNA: TGTGCCAGCAGCGTAGCTCGGGGAGGAGAGACCCAGTACTTC. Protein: CASSVARGGETQYF. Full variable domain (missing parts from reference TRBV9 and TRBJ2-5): DSGVTQTPKHLITATGQRVTLRCSPRSGDLSVYWYQQSLDQGLQFLIQYYNGEERAKGNILERFSAQQFPDLHSELNLSSLELGDSALYFCASSVARGGETQYFGPGTRLLVL.